This T cell receptor (beta chain) was found in a study of immune evolution from preneoplasia to lung adenocarcinoma (dated by TCRdb to about 2021). Broadly, across the study: The study profiled immune contexture across lung adenocarcinoma precursors and invasive adenocarcinoma using immune gene expression, TCR sequencing and multiplex immunofluorescence. Resected precursor lesions (AAH, AIS, MIA) and invasive adenocarcinomas were compared with paired morphologically normal lung tissue. Sample size was determined by specimen availability and not by a prior power calculation. The immune data were integrated with whole exome sequencing and methylation data from the same cohort of nodules. The overall cohort was made up of fewer than 70 patients with pulmonary nodules who had surgical resection. A total of roughly 46 patients contributed TCR sequencing data. It was reported in the study that approximately 99 samples were used for TCR sequencing. POLYSOLVER was used to infer class I HLA alleles from exome data, and LOHHLA was used to detect allele-specific HLA loss.

From its cysteine to its phenylalanine, the CDR3 spans 18 amino acids. The retained sequence is limited to the CDR3, 54 bases, with the frame set at the first base. CDR1 and CDR2, looked up from the germline V gene, are KGHSH and LQKENI. The V end gives up 3 bases and the J end 4 bases, leaving 16 bases in the junction not matched to a gene. Using the immunoSEQ hsTCRbeta Kit, TCR beta CDR3 regions were sequenced from DNA. The original methods were these. The ImmunoSEQ Analyzer was used to analyse the TCR sequencing data. T cell clonality was defined as 1 minus Pielou's evenness, calculated on productive rearrangements. T cell diversity was measured with the inverse Simpson index on productive templates. T cell density was expressed as TCR beta template counts normalized to usable DNA, with usable DNA estimated by amplifying and sequencing housekeeping genes. TCR metrics were compared across histologic stages using two-sided Kruskal-Wallis tests. This immuneACCESS table, as held by TCRdb, lists in-frame sequences with V and J called but not all clones. Of the missing ones, under half trace to an unresolved V gene in checked studies; the others have no known cause. V, J and clone size are those of that table, while D and trimming were read from the DNA. The sample table holds approximately 9,000 clones, of which about four fifths were seen once. The ten largest clones capture 7.9% of the sample.

Resection was performed on patients in Japan or China between the mid-2010s and the late 2010s. Two lung cancer pathologists independently reviewed H&E slides to confirm the histologic diagnosis of every case. DNA was isolated from FFPE tissue using the AllPrep DNA/RNA FFPE Kit. Note on this clone: Its specific antigen is unknown. No qualities accompany the bases; no much larger clone lies one base away.

Here is what the overall study found, with its caveats: Normal lung had the highest top T cell clone frequencies, and these frequencies appeared to fall progressively from AAH through AIS, MIA and invasive adenocarcinoma. Clonality was highest in normal lung, while later-stage lesions appeared to show lower clonality but higher T cell density and diversity. The findings reflected association rather than direct causation, and larger cohorts with long-term follow-up and longitudinal biopsies were considered necessary. Because every patient came from Japan and China, how well the results apply to Western populations was uncertain.

The sequencing input was FFPE adjacent normal lung tissue. The rearrangement joined TRBV18 to TRBJ1-1; TRBD1 matches 8 bases in the middle. The clonotype comes from a person aged 60-80 years with lung adenocarcinoma. The DNA sequence follows: TGTGCCAGCTCACCGGTAATTCAGGGGGCAGGGTCGGGCACTGAAGCTTTCTTT. Translation gives CASSPVIQGAGSGTEAFF.